A selection of T cell receptor beta chains follows, all from one sample in a study of graft-versus-host responses after intestinal transplantation. Only in-frame clones appear in the TCRdb table, and some are missing; sequencing was by immunoSEQ multiplex PCR. The sample carries more than 90,000 clones, roughly 91% recorded once. The antigens for these receptors are not known. Sequenced material: unstimulated CD8+ T cells sorted from spleen or lymph node cells, taken before intestinal transplant. All receptors derive from a human donor who received an intestinal transplant. Both conserved end residues are part of each CDR3. The D gene is left open where the match is weak. Clone size is given for some rows only: seen once, a few or many times, or a class if the clone is expanded.

CDR3 protein: CASRAGIKGYTDTQYF; CDR3 DNA: TGCGCCAGCCGTGCGGGGATCAAGGGGTACACAGATACGCAGTATTTT; D gene: .; V gene: TRBV5-1; J gene: TRBJ2-3; clone size: .
CDR3 protein: CASSQSNYVETQYF; CDR3 DNA: TGTGCCAGCAGCCAATCAAACTACGTCGAGACCCAGTACTTC; D gene: .; V gene: TRBV5-6; J gene: TRBJ2-5; clone size: .
CDR3 protein: CASSPGGMHGETQYF; CDR3 DNA: TGTGCCAGCAGCCCAGGGGGCATGCACGGAGAGACCCAGTACTTC; D gene: TRBD1; V gene: TRBV11-3; J gene: TRBJ2-5; clone size: .
CDR3 protein: CASSPYPGTGIGYTF; CDR3 DNA: TGTGCCAGCAGTCCGTACCCCGGGACAGGGATCGGCTACACCTTC; D gene: .; V gene: TRBV21-1; J gene: TRBJ1-2; clone size: .
CDR3 protein: CASSQDRGGGQPQHF; CDR3 DNA: TGCGCCAGCAGCCAAGATCGCGGGGGTGGTCAGCCCCAGCATTTT; D gene: .; V gene: TRBV4-1; J gene: TRBJ1-5; clone size: .
CDR3 protein: CASSGDSSYEQYF; CDR3 DNA: TGCGCCAGCAGTGGAGACAGTTCCTACGAGCAGTACTTC; D gene: .; V gene: TRBV10-1; J gene: TRBJ2-7; clone size: .
CDR3 protein: CASTGYDRENSPLHF; CDR3 DNA: TGTGCCAGCACCGGATACGACAGGGAAAATTCACCCCTCCACTTT; D gene: TRBD1; V gene: TRBV27; J gene: TRBJ1-6; clone size: .
CDR3 protein: CAWTVLAGYNEQFF; CDR3 DNA: TGTGCCTGGACGGTCCTAGCGGGGTACAATGAGCAGTTCTTC; D gene: TRBD2; V gene: TRBV30; J gene: TRBJ2-1; clone size: .
CDR3 protein: CASSPTGGDTGELFF; CDR3 DNA: TGTGCCAGCAGCCCTACAGGGGGCGACACCGGGGAGCTGTTTTTT; D gene: TRBD1; V gene: TRBV6-1; J gene: TRBJ2-2; clone size: .
CDR3 protein: CSVRSTAYNEKLFF; CDR3 DNA: TGCAGCGTGAGATCGACAGCCTATAATGAAAAACTGTTTTTT; D gene: .; V gene: TRBV29-1; J gene: TRBJ1-4; clone size: once
CDR3 protein: CASSQFTGSNEQFF; CDR3 DNA: TGTGCCAGCAGCCAATTTACAGGGTCTAATGAGCAGTTCTTC; D gene: .; V gene: TRBV14; J gene: TRBJ2-1; clone size: .
CDR3 protein: CASSLSSPGLYQPQHF; CDR3 DNA: TGTGCCAGCAGTTTATCTAGCCCGGGACTGTATCAGCCCCAGCATTTT; D gene: .; V gene: TRBV27; J gene: TRBJ1-5; clone size: .
CDR3 protein: CASLQGGLNYGYTF; CDR3 DNA: TGTGCCAGCTTACAGGGGGGGCTTAATTATGGCTACACCTTC; D gene: TRBD1; V gene: TRBV6-6; J gene: TRBJ1-2; clone size: .
CDR3 protein: CASSLEGARTEAFF; CDR3 DNA: TGTGCCAGCAGTTTAGAGGGGGCGCGTACTGAAGCTTTCTTT; D gene: TRBD1; V gene: TRBV28; J gene: TRBJ1-1; clone size: .
CDR3 protein: CASRIQGFGTEAFF; CDR3 DNA: TGTGCCAGCAGAATACAGGGGTTTGGCACTGAAGCTTTCTTT; D gene: TRBD1; V gene: TRBV27; J gene: TRBJ1-1; clone size: .
CDR3 protein: CASRSDTEAFF; CDR3 DNA: TGTGCCAGTAGATCGGACACTGAAGCTTTCTTT; D gene: .; V gene: TRBV19; J gene: TRBJ1-1; clone size: .
CDR3 protein: CASSSRTGDYGYTF; CDR3 DNA: TGTGCCAGCAGCTCCCGGACAGGGGACTATGGCTACACCTTC; D gene: TRBD1; V gene: TRBV11-1; J gene: TRBJ1-2; clone size: .
CDR3 protein: CASTPGMNTEAFF; CDR3 DNA: TGCGCCAGCACCCCCGGGATGAACACTGAAGCTTTCTTT; D gene: .; V gene: TRBV5-1; J gene: TRBJ1-1; clone size: .
CDR3 protein: CAGQGQLNTEAFF; CDR3 DNA: TGTGCCGGGCAGGGACAGTTGAACACTGAAGCTTTCTTT; D gene: TRBD1; V gene: TRBV6-6; J gene: TRBJ1-1; clone size: .
CDR3 protein: CASSIDRGNEQFF; CDR3 DNA: TGTGCCAGTAGTATAGATAGAGGCAATGAGCAGTTCTTC; D gene: .; V gene: TRBV19; J gene: TRBJ2-1; clone size: .
CDR3 protein: CASSQNEGRTEAFF; CDR3 DNA: TGCGCCAGCAGCCAGAACGAGGGGAGGACTGAAGCTTTCTTT; D gene: .; V gene: TRBV4-3; J gene: TRBJ1-1; clone size: few
CDR3 protein: CVVGGHTSTDTRYF; CDR3 DNA: TGTGTGGTTGGAGGACACACTAGCACAGATACGCGGTATTTT; D gene: .; V gene: TRBV27; J gene: TRBJ2-3; clone size: .
CDR3 protein: CASAPLAPADTIYF; CDR3 DNA: TGTGCCAGCGCTCCCCTTGCCCCGGCGGACACCATATATTTT; D gene: .; V gene: TRBV6-5; J gene: TRBJ1-3; clone size: .
CDR3 protein: CASSLKTGTGECEQYF; CDR3 DNA: TGTGCCAGCAGCTTAAAAACCGGGACAGGGGAATGCGAGCAGTACTTC; D gene: TRBD1; V gene: TRBV7-7; J gene: TRBJ2-7; clone size: .
CDR3 protein: CASSVGSAYGYEQYF; CDR3 DNA: TGTGCCAGCAGCGTAGGGTCAGCGTATGGCTACGAGCAGTACTTC; D gene: .; V gene: TRBV9; J gene: TRBJ2-7; clone size: .
CDR3 protein: CASSWGGVNTEAFF; CDR3 DNA: TGTGCCAGCAGTTGGGGGGGAGTGAACACTGAAGCTTTCTTT; D gene: .; V gene: TRBV6-5; J gene: TRBJ1-1; clone size: .
CDR3 protein: CASSQDPGRVGEAFF; CDR3 DNA: TGCGCCAGCAGCCAAGACCCGGGAAGAGTGGGTGAAGCTTTCTTT; D gene: .; V gene: TRBV4-1; J gene: TRBJ1-1; clone size: .
CDR3 protein: CAWSELGLAGKTQYF; CDR3 DNA: TGTGCCTGGAGTGAACTGGGACTAGCGGGGAAGACCCAGTACTTC; D gene: TRBD2; V gene: TRBV30; J gene: TRBJ2-5; clone size: .
CDR3 protein: CASSSHSYEQYF; CDR3 DNA: TGTGCCAGCAGCAGTCACTCCTACGAGCAGTACTTC; D gene: .; V gene: TRBV27; J gene: TRBJ2-7; clone size: .
CDR3 protein: CASSRGTDNEQFF; CDR3 DNA: TGTGCCAGCAGTCGGGGGACAGACAATGAGCAGTTCTTC; D gene: .; V gene: TRBV6-4; J gene: TRBJ2-1; clone size: .
CDR3 protein: CASSFSVSLFF; CDR3 DNA: TGTGCCAGCAGTTTTAGTGTGAGCCTGTTCTTC; D gene: .; V gene: TRBV28; J gene: TRBJ2-1; clone size: .
CDR3 protein: CASSSPRDRGYRTQYF; CDR3 DNA: TGTGCCAGCAGCTCGCCACGGGACAGGGGGTATCGGACCCAGTACTTC; D gene: TRBD1; V gene: TRBV7-9; J gene: TRBJ2-5; clone size: once
CDR3 protein: CATSRVSDEQFF; CDR3 DNA: TGTGCCACCAGCAGAGTATCCGATGAGCAGTTCTTC; D gene: .; V gene: TRBV15; J gene: TRBJ2-1; clone size: few
CDR3 protein: CASSLGHNYEQYF; CDR3 DNA: TGTGCCAGCAGCTTGGGACATAACTACGAGCAGTACTTC; D gene: .; V gene: TRBV7-2; J gene: TRBJ2-7; clone size: .
CDR3 protein: CASSLAGGSYEQYF; CDR3 DNA: TGCGCCAGCAGCTTGGCCGGCGGCTCCTACGAGCAGTACTTC; D gene: .; V gene: TRBV5-1; J gene: TRBJ2-7; clone size: .
CDR3 protein: CASSLDQTSGSTDTQYF; CDR3 DNA: TGTGCCAGCAGCTTAGACCAGACTAGCGGGAGCACAGATACGCAGTATTTT; D gene: TRBD2; V gene: TRBV11-2; J gene: TRBJ2-3; clone size: .
CDR3 protein: CASSQTGFTDTQYF; CDR3 DNA: TGTGCCAGCAGCCAGACGGGGTTCACAGATACGCAGTATTTT; D gene: .; V gene: TRBV28; J gene: TRBJ2-3; clone size: .
CDR3 protein: CASSDLLAGGEQFF; CDR3 DNA: TGTGCCAGCAGTGACTTACTAGCGGGAGGCGAGCAGTTCTTC; D gene: TRBD2; V gene: TRBV25-1; J gene: TRBJ2-1; clone size: .
CDR3 protein: CASSWTANTEAFF; CDR3 DNA: TGTGCCAGCAGCTGGACAGCCAACACTGAAGCTTTCTTT; D gene: .; V gene: TRBV11-2; J gene: TRBJ1-1; clone size: .
CDR3 protein: CASSLLARGSYEQYF; CDR3 DNA: TGTGCCAGCAGTCTGCTAGCGCGGGGCTCCTACGAGCAGTACTTC; D gene: .; V gene: TRBV27; J gene: TRBJ2-7; clone size: .
CDR3 protein: CASSLAQANPSYEQYF; CDR3 DNA: TGTGCCAGCAGCTTAGCCCAGGCAAACCCCTCCTACGAGCAGTACTTC; D gene: .; V gene: TRBV7-2; J gene: TRBJ2-7; clone size: .
CDR3 protein: CASTVTGVINQPQHF; CDR3 DNA: TGTGCCAGCACCGTGACAGGGGTGATCAATCAGCCCCAGCATTTT; D gene: TRBD1; V gene: TRBV27; J gene: TRBJ1-5; clone size: .
CDR3 protein: CASSRDFKNEQYF; CDR3 DNA: TGTGCCAGTTCCCGGGACTTTAAAAACGAGCAGTACTTC; D gene: .; V gene: TRBV19; J gene: TRBJ2-7; clone size: .
CDR3 protein: CASSSVGQLVLNTEAFF; CDR3 DNA: TGCGCCAGCAGCTCGGTGGGACAGCTTGTCCTGAACACTGAAGCTTTCTTT; D gene: TRBD1; V gene: TRBV5-1; J gene: TRBJ1-1; clone size: .
CDR3 protein: CAWSEGTGGEKLFF; CDR3 DNA: TGTGCCTGGAGTGAAGGGACAGGGGGCGAAAAACTGTTTTTT; D gene: TRBD1; V gene: TRBV30; J gene: TRBJ1-4; clone size: .